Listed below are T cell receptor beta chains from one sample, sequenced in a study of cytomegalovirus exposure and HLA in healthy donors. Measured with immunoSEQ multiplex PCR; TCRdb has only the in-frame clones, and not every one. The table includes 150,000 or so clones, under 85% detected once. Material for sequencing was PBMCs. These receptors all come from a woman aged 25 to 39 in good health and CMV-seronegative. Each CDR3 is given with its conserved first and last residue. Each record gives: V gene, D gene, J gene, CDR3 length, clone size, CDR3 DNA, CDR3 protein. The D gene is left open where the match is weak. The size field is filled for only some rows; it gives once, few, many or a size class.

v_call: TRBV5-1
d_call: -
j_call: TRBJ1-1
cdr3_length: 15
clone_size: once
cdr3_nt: TGCGCCAGCAGCTTGACAACCGACATGAACACTGAAGCTTTCTTT
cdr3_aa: CASSLTTDMNTEAFF

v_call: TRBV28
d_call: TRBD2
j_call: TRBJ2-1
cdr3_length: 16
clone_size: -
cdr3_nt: TGTGCCAGCAACTACTCGTGGCGGGAGGCCGTCGATGAGCAGTTCTTC
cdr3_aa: CASNYSWREAVDEQFF

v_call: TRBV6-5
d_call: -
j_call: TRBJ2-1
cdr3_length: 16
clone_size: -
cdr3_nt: TGTGCCAGCAGTTACTCGCCGGTACTCAGGGTCAATGAGCAGTTCTTC
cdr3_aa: CASSYSPVLRVNEQFF

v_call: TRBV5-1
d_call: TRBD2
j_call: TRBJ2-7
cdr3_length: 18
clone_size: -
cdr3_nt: TGCGCCAGCAGCCTCGGGGGACTAGCGGGGGGGCGGTCCTACGAGCAGTACTTC
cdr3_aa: CASSLGGLAGGRSYEQYF

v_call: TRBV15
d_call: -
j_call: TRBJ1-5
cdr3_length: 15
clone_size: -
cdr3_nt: TGTGCCACCAGCGAGTCAGGGGCATCGGATCAGCCCCAGCATTTT
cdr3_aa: CATSESGASDQPQHF

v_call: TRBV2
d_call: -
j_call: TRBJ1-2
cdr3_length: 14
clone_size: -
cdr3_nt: TGTGCCAGCAGGTATCAGGGGAGTAACTATGGCTACACCTTC
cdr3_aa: CASRYQGSNYGYTF

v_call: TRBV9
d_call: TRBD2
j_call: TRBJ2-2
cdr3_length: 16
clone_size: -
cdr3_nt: TGTGCCAGCAGCGTAGGGGGGACTAGCGTTACCGGGGAGCTGTTTTTT
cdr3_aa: CASSVGGTSVTGELFF

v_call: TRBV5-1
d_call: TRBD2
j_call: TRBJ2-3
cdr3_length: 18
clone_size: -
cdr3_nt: TGCGCCAGCAGCTTGGCCCTTTCGGGACTATCAAGCACAGATACGCAGTATTTT
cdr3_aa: CASSLALSGLSSTDTQYF

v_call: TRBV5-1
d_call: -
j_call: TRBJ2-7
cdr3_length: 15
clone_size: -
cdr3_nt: TGCGCCAGCAGCCCACGGACCCGAGGAGGGGACGAGCAGTACTTC
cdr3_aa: CASSPRTRGGDEQYF

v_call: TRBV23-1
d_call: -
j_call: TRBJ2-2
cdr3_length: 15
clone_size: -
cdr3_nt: TGCGCCAGCAGTCGAGGACCCGACAGCACCGGGGAGCTGTTTTTT
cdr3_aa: CASSRGPDSTGELFF

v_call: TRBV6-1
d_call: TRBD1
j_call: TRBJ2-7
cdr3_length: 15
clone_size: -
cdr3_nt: TGTGCCAGCAGTCCCCGACAGGGGGCTAACTACGAGCAGTACTTC
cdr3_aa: CASSPRQGANYEQYF

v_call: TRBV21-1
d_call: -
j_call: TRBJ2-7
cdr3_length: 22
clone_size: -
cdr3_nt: TGTGCCAGCAGCCCACAAAGGGCAATCAGGGTTACCCCTAGGCGGTGGTACTACGAGCAGTACTTC
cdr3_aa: CASSPQRAIRVTPRRWYYEQYF

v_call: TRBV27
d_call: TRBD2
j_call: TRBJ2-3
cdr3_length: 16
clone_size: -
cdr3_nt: TGTGCCAGCAGCACAAAGGGACTAGCGAACACAGATACGCAGTATTTT
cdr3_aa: CASSTKGLANTDTQYF

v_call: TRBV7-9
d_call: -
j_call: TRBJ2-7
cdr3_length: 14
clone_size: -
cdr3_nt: TGTGCCAGCAGCTTAGGCGGCAGGGCCTACGAGCAGTACTTC
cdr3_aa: CASSLGGRAYEQYF

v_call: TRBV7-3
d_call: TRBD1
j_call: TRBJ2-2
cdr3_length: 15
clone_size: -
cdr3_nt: TGTGCCAGCAGCTCCAGGGGGAGAGGCACCGGGGAGCTGTTTTTT
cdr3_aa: CASSSRGRGTGELFF

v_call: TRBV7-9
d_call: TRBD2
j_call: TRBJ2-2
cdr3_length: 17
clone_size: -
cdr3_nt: TGTGCCAGCAGCGCACTAGCGAGAAACCAGAACACCGGGGAGCTGTTTTTT
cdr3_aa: CASSALARNQNTGELFF

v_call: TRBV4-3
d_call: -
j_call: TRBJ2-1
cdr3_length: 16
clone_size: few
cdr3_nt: TGCGCCAGCAGCCAAGATCCGGGAGTCGGCGGCAATGAGCAGTTCTTC
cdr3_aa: CASSQDPGVGGNEQFF

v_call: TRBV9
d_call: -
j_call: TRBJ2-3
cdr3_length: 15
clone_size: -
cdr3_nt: TGTGCCAGCAGCGTAGTATCAGGGGGCACAGATACGCAGTATTTT
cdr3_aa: CASSVVSGGTDTQYF

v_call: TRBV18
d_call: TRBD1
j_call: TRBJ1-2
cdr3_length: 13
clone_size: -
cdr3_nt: TGTGCCAGCTCACCACAAACAGGGGATGGCTACACCTTC
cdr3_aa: CASSPQTGDGYTF

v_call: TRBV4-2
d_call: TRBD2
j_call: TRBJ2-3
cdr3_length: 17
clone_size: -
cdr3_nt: TGTGCCAGCAGCCCCCTGGCGCGGGGGGAATCCACAGATACGCAGTATTTT
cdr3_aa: CASSPLARGESTDTQYF

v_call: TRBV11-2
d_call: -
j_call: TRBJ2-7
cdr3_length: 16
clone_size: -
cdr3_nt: TGTGCCAGCAGCTTAGTACTGGGGCCGAGCTCCTACGAGCAGTACTTC
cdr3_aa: CASSLVLGPSSYEQYF